This entry lists 9 T cell receptor beta chains sequenced from one sample in a study of CD8 T cells in Susac syndrome. cDNA came from about 0.5 to 1 ug RNA primed by random hexamers. TCRdb independently ran MiXCR on the immunoSEQ multiplex PCR reads; one entry per CDR3 protein. The sample shows fewer than 90,000 distinct CDR3 sequences, 94% of them seen only once. The sequencing sample was made of CD8+ T cells from PBMCs. The receptors come from a human donor with Susac syndrome.

The chain couples TRBV5-6 to TRBJ2-5; 8 nucleotides agree with TRBD2. Per germline, CDR1 SGHDT and CDR2 YYEEEE. The CDR3 is 16 amino acids. With V trimmed by 0 bases and J by 5 bases, 9 bases remained unmatched. In DNA form, the CDR3 reads TGTGCCAGCAGCTTGGTGCGGGGGGTGTTCGGGGAGACCCAGTACTTC. Protein product: CASSLVRGVFGETQYF.

The chain employs TRBV27 and TRBJ2-7, with TRBD2 identical over 8 bases. The length of the CDR3 is 14 residues. V shed 6 bases and J 6 bases; nucleotides not matched to a gene: 10. CDR1 and CDR2 (germline): MNHEY, SMNVEV (reference sequence). The CDR3 DNA reads as TGTGCCAGCAGACGAGCGGGAGAGATTCGCGAGCAGTACTTC. This translates into CASRRAGEIREQYF.

This clonotype was observed a single time. V usage is TRBV28 and J usage is TRBJ2-7; tentatively, D is TRBD2 (5 bases). This CDR3 spans 14 amino acids. V was clipped by 2 bases and J by 3 bases, with 11 bases between them. Germline-derived CDR1 and CDR2 are MDHEN and SYDVKM. The CDR3 DNA reads TGTGCCAGCAGTTTAGAAAGCGGTGTCTACGAGCAGTACTTC. This translates into CASSLESGVYEQYF.

J is TRBJ2-7 and V is TRBV20-1; TRBD2 aligns across 10 bases. The CDR3 is 15 amino acids. In germline, CDR1 is DFQATT, CDR2 SNEGSKA (reference sequence). Germline trimming cut 3 bases from V and 6 bases from J; bases unmatched to any gene: 11. As DNA, the CDR3 is TGCAGTGCTAGTCCCTACGGGACTAGCGTGTTCGAGCAGTACTTC. This sequence encodes CSASPYGTSVFEQYF.

The chain couples TRBV29-1 to TRBJ2-7; D not resolved. Trimming shortened V by 4 bases and J by 0 bases, and 10 bases separated the two germline ends. This CDR3 has 13 amino acids. In germline, CDR1 is SQVTM, CDR2 ANQGSEA. This chain's CDR3 is CSVVDPFSYEQYF. In DNA, the CDR3 is TGCAGCGTTGTGGACCCATTCTCCTACGAGCAGTACTTC.

This chain uses TRBV5-6 with TRBJ1-5; unclear D gene. This CDR3 contains 13 residues. V was cut by 2 bases and J by 9 bases, with 12 bases left in between. From germline, CDR1 is SGHDT and CDR2 YYEEEE. The CDR3 DNA sequence: TGTGCCAGCAGCTTCGGCGGCGACCGGCCCCAGCATTTT. Translation gives CASSFGGDRPQHF.

This chain uses TRBV28 with TRBJ2-7, with 8 bases that match TRBD1. The CDR3 spans 16 residues. Looked up from germline, CDR1 is MDHEN and CDR2 is SYDVKM. V lost 5 bases and J lost 3; bases outside the gene matches: 12. The CDR3 nucleotides are TGTGCCAGCAGTCCTCGTCCGGGACAGGCGGGCTACGAGCAGTACTTC. Translated, it gives CASSPRPGQAGYEQYF.

The V and J genes are TRBV5-4 and TRBJ2-2; the match to TRBD2 covers 7 bases. V was pared by 0 bases and J by 6 bases, with 5 bases of the junction left unmatched. Germline CDR1 reads SGHNT; CDR2 reads YYREEE (reference sequence). The CDR3 is 15 amino acids. The chain's CDR3 is CASSLAELASGELFF. CDR3 DNA sequence: TGTGCCAGCAGCTTGGCGGAACTAGCGTCCGGGGAGCTGTTTTTT.

J is TRBJ1-2 and V is TRBV6-5; D call uncertain. Germline V lookup: CDR1 MNHEY, CDR2 SVGAGI. The CDR3 is made up of 13 amino acids. The germline V and J ends were trimmed by 2 bases and 5 bases, with 9 bases remaining between them. CDR3 region: CASSYANGYGYTF. The DNA for the CDR3 is TGTGCCAGCAGTTACGCCAACGGATATGGCTACACCTTC.